The 8 T cell receptor beta chains below all came from one sample that was sequenced in a study of T-cell memory formation after mild COVID-19. TCRdb processed the 5' RACE reads anew with MiXCR; each CDR3 protein has one entry. In the table there are around 320,000 distinct CDR3 sequences, 15% to 20% of which are singletons. Sequenced sample: PBMCs or a T cell subset sorted from them (not recorded which). The receptors derive from a man in his late teens or twenties who had mild COVID-19 (a few samples of this study predate the infection). Cell type and time point are not known.

V usage is TRBV3-1 and J usage is TRBJ1-2; D ambiguous. The CDR3 has 14 residues. Germline-derived CDR1 and CDR2 are LGHDT and YNNKEL (reference sequence). The V and J ends lost 4 bases and 0 bases respectively, with 9 bases between them. The CDR3 nucleotides are TGTGCCAGCAGCCTGACACCTACTAACTATGGCTACACCTTC. Protein: CASSLTPTNYGYTF.

V and J are TRBV7-8 and TRBJ2-2; no clear D. The germline V and J ends were trimmed by 2 bases and 0 bases, with 10 bases remaining between them. The CDR3 covers 16 residues. Germline V gives CDR1 SGHVS, CDR2 FQNEAQ. This chain's CDR3 is CASSLRAETNTGELFF. The DNA of the CDR3 is TGTGCCAGCAGCTTACGGGCAGAGACGAACACCGGGGAGCTGTTTTTT.

The chain's CDR3 is CASSPPGTGTNEQFF. The CDR3 nucleotides read TGTGCCAGCAGCCCCCCCGGGACAGGGACGAATGAGCAGTTCTTC. The chain recombines TRBV7-9 with TRBJ2-1; 9 nucleotides match TRBD1. The germline V gene encodes CDR1 SEHNR and CDR2 FQNEAQ (reference sequence). This CDR3 has 15 amino acids. Germline trimming cut 5 bases from V and 7 bases from J; bases unmatched to any gene: 9.

This clonotype has just a few counts. The CDR3 protein is CASSPGSSGAQETQYF. CDR3 DNA: TGCGCCAGCAGCCCAGGTTCGTCGGGGGCCCAAGAGACCCAGTACTTC. The J gene is TRBJ2-5, the V gene TRBV5-1; the D gene could be TRBD1 or TRBD2 (6 bases each). The germline V and J ends were trimmed by 4 bases and 1 base, with 17 bases remaining between them. CDR3 length: 16 amino acids. Germline V gene data show CDR1 as SGHRS and CDR2 as YFSETQ.

This clonotype has just a few counts. The V and J genes are TRBV29-1 and TRBJ1-2; no clear D gene. Germline-derived CDR1 and CDR2 are SQVTM and ANQGSEA. Trimming removed 3 bases at V and 3 bases at J, with 8 bases between. The length of the CDR3 is 12 residues. The CDR3 loop reads CSVEYTDYGYTF. CDR3 bases: TGCAGCGTTGAGTATACCGACTATGGCTACACCTTC.

The chain employs TRBV2 and TRBJ2-2; D not resolved. The germline V gene has CDR1 SNHLY and CDR2 FYNNEI. The CDR3 covers 17 residues. V lost 0 bases to trimming and J lost 1 base, with 12 bases between them. The CDR3 sequence is CASSEAAQLENTGELFF. CDR3 nucleotides: TGTGCCAGCAGTGAAGCTGCTCAGCTAGAGAACACCGGGGAGCTGTTTTTT.

This clonotype was seen only a few times. The rearrangement joins TRBV5-1 to TRBJ2-7, with no clear D. The germline V gene has CDR1 SGHRS and CDR2 YFSETQ. V lost 1 base to trimming and J lost 0 bases, with 11 bases between them. The CDR3 runs 15 residues. DNA for the CDR3: TGCGCCAGCAGCTTGTCGGCCGAGAGCTCCTACGAGCAGTACTTC. Encoded protein: CASSLSAESSYEQYF.

This clonotype has just one count. The rearrangement joins TRBV4-2 to TRBJ1-3; D unclear. V lost 1 base and J lost 3, with 4 bases in between. The CDR3 is 13 amino acids. From germline, CDR1 is LGHNA and CDR2 YNFKEQ. The CDR3 sequence: CASSQVNGNTIYF. The CDR3 DNA follows: TGTGCCAGCAGCCAAGTGAATGGAAACACCATATATTTT.